The 5 T cell receptor beta chains presented below share a single source sample, sequenced in a study of blood T cell repertoires in COVID-19. Measured with immunoSEQ multiplex PCR; TCRdb has only the in-frame clones, and not every one. This table holds 35,000 to 45,000 clones, 76% found once. The sample taken for sequencing was peripheral blood. The origin of the receptors is a man between 65 and 79 years old with active or convalescent COVID-19.

The rearrangement uses TRBV7-9 and TRBJ1-2; 8 bases fit TRBD1. Germline CDR1 SEHNR, CDR2 FQNEAQ (reference sequence). CDR3 size: 11 residues. With V trimmed by 4 bases and J by 11 bases, 3 bases remained unmatched. CDR3 region: CASSSDRVYTF. Written as DNA, the CDR3 is TGTGCCAGCAGCTCGGACAGGGTGTACACCTTC.

CDR3 region: CASSLGQGNSPLHF. CDR3 coding DNA: TGCGCCAGCAGCTTGGGACAGGGGAATTCACCCCTCCACTTT. The chain is built from TRBV5-1 and TRBJ1-6; TRBD1 matches at 8 bases. CDR3 length: 14 amino acids. The V segment lost 0 bases and the J segment 7 bases; nucleotides outside the gene matches: 0. Germline values: CDR1 SGHRS, CDR2 YFSETQ.

Here the CDR3 DNA reads TGCAGCGCCGGGGAGCCCCAGCATTTT. It encodes CSAGEPQHF. The chain recombines TRBV29-1 with TRBJ1-5, with D unclear. Deletions cut 7 bases from V and 8 bases from J, with 6 bases between. The CDR3 runs to 9 residues. The germline V gene has CDR1 SQVTM and CDR2 ANQGSEA.

V is TRBV7-3 and J is TRBJ1-2, with 7 bases lining up with TRBD1. Germline assignment: CDR1 SGHTA and CDR2 FQGTGA. V shed 5 bases, J shed 6 bases, and the junction held 6 bases outside the gene matches. CDR3 length equals 13 residues. The CDR3 bases are TGTGCCAGCAGCCTCCCACAGGGGAATGGCTACACCTTC. Encoded protein: CASSLPQGNGYTF.

V gene TRBV2 combines with J gene TRBJ2-7, with 8 bases lining up with TRBD1. CDR3 length equals 15 residues. Germline V lookup: CDR1 SNHLY, CDR2 FYNNEI. The trim removed 6 bases at V and 2 bases at J, leaving 9 bases unmatched. In DNA, the CDR3 is TGTGCCAGCAGAGCCTACTCGGGACAGGCCTACGAGCAGTACTTC. This sequence encodes CASRAYSGQAYEQYF.